Each of the 10 T cell receptor beta chains below was sequenced from the same sample in a study of T cell repertoires in cytomegalovirus infection. TCRdb re-derived calls from the reads in MiXCR, one entry per CDR3 protein. The sample holds hundreds of thousands of distinct CDR3 sequences, under 20% seen once. Sequenced input: PBMCs. Receptor source: a human donor in good health (CMV status not recorded). Some clones in this sample may be carry-over from other donors' samples.

There are many counts of this clonotype. V is TRBV7-2 and J is TRBJ1-1, with unresolved D. The CDR3 extends over 13 amino acids. Germline CDR1 reads SGHTA; CDR2 reads FQGNSA. Trimming left V 1 base short and J 0 bases short, with 3 bases between. The CDR3 sequence: CASSLDMNTEAFF. CDR3 bases: TGTGCCAGCAGCTTAGACATGAACACTGAAGCTTTCTTT.

At least ten counts were recorded for this clonotype. V and J are TRBV7-8 and TRBJ2-6; D is uncertain. This CDR3 is built from 11 residues. Germline V CDR1 and CDR2: SGHVS, FQNEAQ. The V end lost 5 bases, the J end lost 15 bases, and 11 bases lay between the germline ends. The CDR3 sequence: CASSDPTGLTF. The CDR3 DNA reads as TGTGCCAGCAGCGACCCTACCGGCCTGACTTTC.

The genes are TRBV28 and TRBJ1-1, with a possible D match to TRBD1 (6 bases). The germline V gene has CDR1 MDHEN and CDR2 SYDVKM. The germline V and J ends were trimmed by 6 bases and 7 bases, with 15 bases remaining between them. The CDR3 is 13 residues long. DNA for the CDR3: TGTGCCAGCAGCTCCCTACCGACAGGTGAAGCTTTCTTT. This sequence encodes CASSSLPTGEAFF.

Ten or more counts support this clonotype. The rearrangement uses TRBV7-6 and TRBJ1-6, with 7 bases fitting TRBD1. The J segment lost 10 bases and the V segment lost 4 bases, leaving 7 bases of the junction unmatched. The germline CDR1 and CDR2 sequences are SGHVS and FNYEAQ. There are 14 residues in the CDR3. DNA of the CDR3: TGTGCCAGCAGCTATTCCGGGACAGCGTCACCCCTCCACTTT. Translated, it gives CASSYSGTASPLHF.

This chain links TRBV7-4 with TRBJ1-5; D remains unclear. Trimming removed 5 bases at V and 10 bases at J, with 9 bases between. This CDR3 has 11 residues. Germline assignment: CDR1 SGHVT and CDR2 SQSDAQ. The CDR3 protein is CASSIRDPQHF. For the CDR3, the DNA is TGTGCCAGCAGCATAAGAGATCCCCAGCATTTT.

This clonotype was detected many times. The chain recombines TRBV7-2 with TRBJ2-1, with 8 bases aligning to TRBD1. V was pared by 3 bases and J by 5 bases, with 6 bases of the junction left unmatched. The length of the CDR3 is 15 residues. Germline V gene lookup returns CDR1 SGHTA and CDR2 FQGNSA. This chain's CDR3 is CASSLTGVVDNEQFF. The CDR3 bases are TGTGCCAGCAGCTTGACAGGGGTTGTCGACAATGAGCAGTTCTTC. Using reference TRBV7-2 and TRBJ2-1 for the parts outside the CDR3, the full variable domain is GAGVSQSPSNKVTEKGKDVELRCDPISGHTALYWYRQSLGQGLEFLIYFQGNSAPDKSGLPSDRFSAERTGGSVSTLTIQRTQQEDSAVYLCASSLTGVVDNEQFFGPGTRLTVL.

This clonotype has more than one count but fewer than ten. This chain uses TRBV10-3 with TRBJ2-5, with 11 bases lining up with TRBD2. The V segment lost 6 bases and the J segment 5 bases; nucleotides outside the gene matches: 8. The length of the CDR3 is 15 residues. Germline loops: CDR1 ENHRY, CDR2 SYGVKD. CDR3 nucleotides: TGTGCCATCAGCCGTAGCGGGGGGGAACTGGAGACCCAGTACTTC. It specifies CAISRSGGELETQYF.

There are a few counts of this clonotype. This chain uses TRBV20-1 with TRBJ2-3; 12 bases are shared with TRBD2. V trimming: 5 bases; J trimming: 9 bases; junction bases outside the gene matches: 9. The germline gives CDR1 DFQATT, CDR2 SNEGSKA (reference sequence). CDR3 length: 14 residues. CDR3 sequence (DNA): TGCAGTGCTCTGACTAGCGGGGGAGGTGGGACGCAGTATTTT. Translating it yields CSALTSGGGGTQYF.

This clonotype occurred many times. V gene TRBV4-1 combines with J gene TRBJ1-1, with 7 bases lining up with TRBD1. Germline values: CDR1 MGHRA, CDR2 YSYEKL. V was pared by 4 bases and J by 0 bases, with 8 bases of the junction left unmatched. The CDR3 is 16 amino acids. CDR3 protein: CASSRIGGQLNTEAFF. DNA of the CDR3: TGCGCCAGCAGCCGTATTGGGGGACAGCTGAACACTGAAGCTTTCTTT.

This clonotype appeared many times. V is TRBV11-2 and J is TRBJ2-7; 9 positions agree with TRBD1. The CDR3 consists of 16 residues. The germline V gene encodes CDR1 SGHAT and CDR2 FQNNGV. V gave up 2 bases and J gave up 3 bases; unmatched junction bases: 8. The CDR3 spells CASSLMGQGFNYEQYF. CDR3 nucleotide sequence: TGTGCCAGCAGCTTAATGGGACAGGGTTTCAACTACGAGCAGTACTTC.